This TCR beta chain was recorded in a study of OX40 agonist ivuxolimab in advanced cancers. At the level of the study: The mean age was roughly 60 years, ranging from 23 to 79, with over 70% of participants male. Three patients responded partially, comprising one with hepatocellular carcinoma and two with cutaneous melanoma.

The assay was immunoSEQ multiplex PCR, and TCRdb's table has in-frame clones only and misses some. This sample has about 84,000 clones, with about 93% found just once. For this clone: Its antigen is undetermined.

Deletions cut 8 bases from V and 4 bases from J, with 5 bases between. The CDR3 spans 10 residues. CDR1 is SEHNR, CDR2 FQNEAQ, per germline (reference sequence). The study's findings and limits: Patients who responded partially at 0.1-3.0 mg/kg showed clonal expansion ranking among the lowest. Normalized expansion of T-cell clones was also low for some nonresponders.

The starting material was CD4+ or CD8+ T cells sorted from blood, obtained in a trial of the OX40 agonist ivuxolimab. This sequence originates from an adult with an advanced solid tumor such as melanoma, head and neck, liver or kidney cancer. This chain joins TRBV7-9 and TRBJ2-5, with a possible D match to TRBD1 (5 bases). In DNA, the CDR3 is TGTGCCAGCCAGGGAGAGACCCAGTACTTC. Translation: CASQGETQYF.